The 32 T cell receptor beta chains below all came from one sample that was sequenced in a study of T-cell reconstitution after alpha-beta-depleted transplantation in children. Preparation of the TCRbeta library involved a method that used unique molecular identifiers. TCRdb reanalysed the PCR reads using MiXCR and keeps one entry per CDR3 protein. The profile shows a few hundred thousand distinct CDR3 sequences, over 10% of them singletons. The sequencing here drew on PBMCs, mostly from graft donor cells, taken 360 days after TCRalphabeta/CD19-depleted stem cell transplant. The receptor source for this set is a male patient under 18 who had a stem cell transplant for acute myeloid leukemia, so the T cells may come from the graft donor.

This clonotype was counted many times. This chain joins TRBV5-6 and TRBJ1-3; 8 positions agree with TRBD1. Germline assignment: CDR1 SGHDT and CDR2 YYEEEE. CDR3 length: 16 amino acids. J gave up 2 bases and V 0 bases, and 4 bases lay outside the gene matches. CDR3 sequence (DNA): TGTGCCAGCAGCTTGGTTTCGACAGGGGCTGGAAACACCATATATTTT. Protein: CASSLVSTGAGNTIYF. Together with reference TRBV5-6 and TRBJ1-3, the CDR3 gives the full variable domain: DAGVTQSPTHLIKTRGQQVTLRCSPKSGHDTVSWYQQALGQGPQFIFQYYEEEERQRGNFPDRFSGHQFPNYSSELNVNALLLGDSALYLCASSLVSTGAGNTIYFGEGSWLTVV.

This clonotype has a count of ten or more. At one end, the junction sequence differs from germline, possibly due to a read error. DNA for the CDR3: TGCGCCAGCACCTTGGGTGGCGCAGATACGCAGTATTTT. Translating gives CASTLGGADTQYF. The chain is built from TRBV5-1 and TRBJ2-3; D is ambiguous. From germline, CDR1 is SGHRS and CDR2 YFSETQ. This CDR3 has 13 residues.

In its sample, this clonotype was seen a few times. The J gene is TRBJ1-1, the V gene TRBV29-1, with D maybe TRBD1 (5 bases). The CDR3 is made up of 14 amino acids. Looked up from germline, CDR1 is SQVTM and CDR2 is ANQGSEA. V was shortened by 6 bases and J by 0 bases, with 14 bases between the two germline ends. The CDR3 loop is CSVLGAVLNTEAFF. The CDR3 DNA is TGCAGCGTACTTGGGGCAGTGTTGAACACTGAAGCTTTCTTT.

This clonotype has just a few counts. This rearrangement joins TRBV12-3 or TRBV12-4 to TRBJ2-7; TRBD1 matches 10 bases. Trimming removed 1 base from V and 5 bases from J; junction bases left unmatched: 5. This CDR3 is built from 15 residues. CDR3 DNA sequence: TGTGCCAGCAGTTTAGTCCGGGACAGGGGACACGAGCAGTACTTC. Residues: CASSLVRDRGHEQYF.

This clonotype was detected a few times. The genes are TRBV20-1 and TRBJ2-1, with D hard to call. V was cut by 8 bases and J by 1 base, with 12 bases left in between. The CDR3 length is 13 residues. Germline-derived CDR1 and CDR2 are DFQATT and SNEGSKA (reference sequence). The CDR3 spells CSMEAGSYNEQFF. The DNA for the CDR3 is TGCAGTATGGAAGCCGGATCCTACAATGAGCAGTTCTTC.

This clonotype has just a few counts. This chain connects TRBV12-3 or TRBV12-4 to TRBJ2-6; D remains ambiguous. V was shortened by 8 bases and J by 5 bases, with 7 bases between the two germline ends. This CDR3 is 12 amino acids long. Here the CDR3 reads CASCVRANVLTF. The CDR3 DNA sequence: TGTGCCAGCTGCGTCAGGGCCAACGTCCTGACTTTC.

In this sample, this clonotype turned up many times. The rearrangement uses TRBV29-1 and TRBJ2-7; TRBD2 aligns across 9 bases. With 0 bases clipped from V and 3 bases from J, the junction kept 9 bases outside the gene matches. There are 16 residues in the CDR3. Per germline, CDR1 SQVTM and CDR2 ANQGSEA. In DNA, the CDR3 is TGCAGCGTTGAAGATTTTGGGCTAGCGGGAAGCTACGAGCAGTACTTC. Protein: CSVEDFGLAGSYEQYF.

This clonotype has just a few counts. V is TRBV5-6 and J is TRBJ1-5; no clear D gene. The CDR3 covers 16 residues. The germline gives CDR1 SGHDT, CDR2 YYEEEE. Trimming removed 0 bases at V and 0 bases at J, with 10 bases between. The CDR3 nucleotides read TGTGCCAGCAGCTTGGCCTCGGGAGATAGCAATCAGCCCCAGCATTTT. This encodes CASSLASGDSNQPQHF.

The J gene is TRBJ2-7, the V gene TRBV18; a possible D gene is TRBD2 (5 bases). CDR3 length: 15 residues. Between the trimmed V and J ends, which lost 3 bases and 4 bases, there was a span of 16 bases. From germline, CDR1 is KGHSH and CDR2 LQKENI. CDR3: CASSPYGVSFYEQYF. CDR3 nucleotide sequence: TGTGCCAGCTCACCTTACGGGGTCTCATTTTACGAGCAGTACTTC.

The chain uses TRBV7-2 and TRBJ2-7; no clear D gene. Germline V gene sequence: CDR1 SGHTA, CDR2 FQGNSA. Deletions cut 1 base from V and 9 bases from J, with 16 bases between. This CDR3 contains 14 residues. The CDR3 DNA is TGTGCCAGCAGCTTAGGTTCAACTCCCCGGACGCAGTACTTC. This translates into CASSLGSTPRTQYF.

J is TRBJ2-2 and V is TRBV12-3 or TRBV12-4, with D perhaps assigned TRBD1 or TRBD2 (5 bases each). This CDR3 region has 16 residues. Trimming removed 5 bases from V and 0 bases from J, with 13 bases in between. The CDR3 sequence is CASSLRGVANTGELFF. CDR3 in DNA: TGTGCCAGCAGTCTCCGGGGCGTAGCGAACACCGGGGAGCTGTTTTTT.

The chain employs TRBV3-1 and TRBJ2-7; 9 positions match TRBD2. V lost 0 bases and J lost 6; bases outside the gene matches: 9. The CDR3 is 16 residues long. Germline lookup yields CDR1 LGHDT and CDR2 YNNKEL (reference sequence). The CDR3 protein is CASSQEVDLAGSEQYF. The CDR3 nucleotides read TGTGCCAGCAGCCAAGAAGTCGACCTAGCGGGAAGCGAGCAGTACTTC.

The chain carries TRBV12-3 or TRBV12-4 and TRBJ1-1; perhaps TRBD1 as D (5 bases). This CDR3 is 16 amino acids long. Trimming pared 4 bases from V and 0 bases from J, leaving 15 bases between. Here the CDR3 reads CASSSPDRFMNTEAFF. DNA for the CDR3: TGTGCCAGCAGTTCCCCCGACAGATTCATGAACACTGAAGCTTTCTTT.

This clonotype was detected only a few times. The chain links TRBV15 to TRBJ2-7; 8 positions match TRBD2. The CDR3 is 16 amino acids. Germline V gives CDR1 LNHNV, CDR2 YYDKDF (reference sequence). The V and J ends lost 2 bases and 6 bases, in that order; junction bases with no gene match: 12. DNA for the CDR3: TGTGCCACCAGCAGACGCCTGTCCGGGACTAGTCCCGAGCAGTACTTC. This encodes CATSRRLSGTSPEQYF.

This clonotype appeared a few times. The chain couples TRBV7-9 to TRBJ2-5, with 12 nucleotides matching TRBD2. Germline V lookup: CDR1 SEHNR, CDR2 FQNEAQ (reference sequence). The trim removed 6 bases at V and 4 bases at J, leaving 6 bases unmatched. The CDR3 consists of 15 residues. CDR3 bases: TGTGCCAGCAGACCGACTAGCGGGAGAGGAGAGACCCAGTACTTC. Its protein is CASRPTSGRGETQYF.

This sequence joins TRBV19 and TRBJ2-1; 9 positions match TRBD2. The V gene end was trimmed by 5 bases and the J gene end by 1 base; junction bases not matched to a gene: 6. Germline CDR1 and CDR2: LNHDA and SQIVND (reference sequence). The CDR3 extends over 16 amino acids. The CDR3 protein is CASSLGLALSYNEQFF. CDR3 bases: TGTGCCAGTAGTCTCGGACTAGCGTTATCCTACAATGAGCAGTTCTTC.

This clonotype was seen many times. V usage is TRBV4-3 and J usage is TRBJ2-1; 11 nucleotides align to TRBD1. Germline V CDR1 and CDR2: LGHNA, YSLEER. The CDR3 has 17 amino acids. V lost 0 bases, J lost 3 bases, and 4 bases stayed unmatched. The CDR3 loop reads CASSQEGGQGVYNEQFF. The CDR3 nucleotides read TGCGCCAGCAGCCAAGAGGGGGGACAGGGGGTCTACAATGAGCAGTTCTTC.

This clonotype showed up just a few times. This chain links TRBV28 with TRBJ1-1, with D unresolved. The CDR3 covers 11 residues. V shed 5 bases and J shed 2 bases, with 3 bases lying between them. Germline loops: CDR1 MDHEN, CDR2 SYDVKM. CDR3 sequence (DNA): TGTGCCAGCAGTATCAACACTGAAGCTTTCTTT. It yields the protein CASSINTEAFF.

This chain joins TRBV11-2 and TRBJ2-7; TRBD2 might be the D (6 bases). Trimming removed 5 bases at V and 5 bases at J, with 19 bases between. The germline gives CDR1 SGHAT, CDR2 FQNNGV. The CDR3 consists of 15 residues. This CDR3 reads CASSRETGSINEQYF. CDR3 coding DNA: TGTGCCAGCAGCCGAGAGACCGGGAGTATCAACGAGCAGTACTTC.

This clonotype was seen more than once but under ten times. The chain combines TRBV11-2 with TRBJ2-1; D unclear. Germline CDR1 SGHAT, CDR2 FQNNGV. Between the trimmed V and J ends, which lost 4 bases and 5 bases, there was a span of 15 bases. The CDR3 covers 15 residues. The CDR3 DNA follows: TGTGCCAGCAGCTCCCTGGTGTCTAGACACAATGAGCAGTTCTTC. Translation gives CASSSLVSRHNEQFF.

This clonotype has just a few counts. The CDR3 DNA is TGTGCCAGCAGCTTAGCAGTTAGTGGGAACTTCAATGAGCAGTTCTTC. Amino acids: CASSLAVSGNFNEQFF. The V call is TRBV7-2, the J call TRBJ2-1; no firm D call. V lost 0 bases to trimming and J lost 6 bases, with 15 bases between them. This CDR3 is 16 amino acids long. The germline gives CDR1 SGHTA, CDR2 FQGNSA.

This clonotype showed up many times. This chain uses TRBV5-1 with TRBJ2-5; the D gene is possibly TRBD2 (5 bases). The CDR3 has 13 amino acids. Trimming removed 5 bases from V and 3 bases from J, with 11 bases in between. Germline assignment: CDR1 SGHRS and CDR2 YFSETQ. CDR3 in amino acids: CASRIGLEETQYF. CDR3 DNA: TGCGCCAGCAGGATCGGACTGGAAGAGACCCAGTACTTC.

This clonotype was seen only a few times. The chain has TRBV29-1 and TRBJ1-4, with D possibly being TRBD1 (6 bases). Between the trimmed V and J ends, which lost 0 bases and 8 bases, there was a span of 10 bases. The CDR3 has 13 residues. Germline-derived CDR1 and CDR2 are SQVTM and ANQGSEA. The CDR3 is CSVEEGAEEKLFF. The CDR3 DNA reads as TGCAGCGTTGAAGAGGGGGCGGAGGAAAAACTGTTTTTT.

This clonotype has at least ten counts. This rearrangement joins TRBV27 to TRBJ2-3; D is unclear. The CDR3 contains 14 residues. V lost 3 bases and J 4 bases, leaving 11 bases between the germline ends. Germline V gene lookup returns CDR1 MNHEY and CDR2 SMNVEV (reference sequence). The CDR3 region is CASSLLPTPDTQYF. The CDR3 DNA follows: TGTGCCAGCAGTTTGTTGCCTACCCCAGATACGCAGTATTTT.

A few counts support this clonotype. The rearrangement joins TRBV2 to TRBJ2-7, with 9 nucleotides matching TRBD2. The CDR3 loop spans 14 amino acids. Germline V gene lookup returns CDR1 SNHLY and CDR2 FYNNEI. V gave up 2 bases and J gave up 6 bases; unmatched junction bases: 5. CDR3 in amino acids: CASSELTSGPEQYF. The CDR3 DNA reads as TGTGCCAGCAGTGAACTGACTAGCGGCCCCGAGCAGTACTTC.

The genes are TRBV5-1 and TRBJ2-3; TRBD2 aligns across 7 bases. CDR3 size: 14 residues. The V gene end was trimmed by 4 bases and the J gene end by 10 bases; junction bases not matched to a gene: 12. Germline CDR1 and CDR2: SGHRS and YFSETQ. For the CDR3, the DNA is TGCGCCAGCAGCCCTGGACTAGTTACTTTGTCGCAGTATTTT. The encoded protein is CASSPGLVTLSQYF.

This clonotype occurred many times. The V gene is TRBV28, the J gene TRBJ2-2; the D gene could be TRBD1 or TRBD2 (7 bases each). The CDR3 is 16 amino acids. V shed 6 bases and J shed 7 bases, with 21 bases lying between them. Germline assignment: CDR1 MDHEN and CDR2 SYDVKM. CDR3 loop: CASSSPRGGGNGELFF. The CDR3 coding sequence is TGTGCCAGCAGCTCCCCCCGGGGAGGGGGCAACGGGGAGCTGTTTTTT.

V and J are TRBV5-1 and TRBJ1-5, with 9 bases aligning to TRBD1. V was clipped by 3 bases and J by 5 bases; unmatched bases: 6. The germline V gene has CDR1 SGHRS and CDR2 YFSETQ. The CDR3 is 15 amino acids. CDR3 nucleotide sequence: TGCGCCAGCAGCTGGGGGACAGGGTGGGATCAGCCCCAGCATTTT. This gives the protein CASSWGTGWDQPQHF.

This chain connects TRBV27 to TRBJ2-1; D is tentatively TRBD1 or TRBD2 (5 bases each). This CDR3 has 13 residues. Germline V gene data show CDR1 as MNHEY and CDR2 as SMNVEV (reference sequence). V was pared by 2 bases and J by 7 bases, with 9 bases between. CDR3 bases: TGTGCCAGCAGTTTACAGTGGGGGAATGAGCAGTTCTTC. This codes for CASSLQWGNEQFF.

This rearrangement joins TRBV3-1 to TRBJ2-2, with D hard to call. CDR3 length: 17 amino acids. CDR1 and CDR2 (germline): LGHDT, YNNKEL (reference sequence). V was shortened by 1 base and J by 7 bases, with 19 bases between the two germline ends. The CDR3 region is CASSQVRALPTGGELFF. CDR3 DNA sequence: TGTGCCAGCAGCCAAGTAAGGGCTCTGCCTACCGGCGGGGAGCTGTTTTTT.

The chain recombines TRBV12-5 with TRBJ2-1, with D unresolved. V was pared by 0 bases and J by 2 bases, with 2 bases between. The CDR3 runs 13 residues. CDR1 LGHNT and CDR2 FRNRAP come from the germline V gene. The CDR3: CASGLVPYNEQFF. DNA for the CDR3: TGTGCTAGTGGTTTGGTACCCTACAATGAGCAGTTCTTC.

This clonotype has just a few counts. V and J are TRBV7-2 and TRBJ2-7; 9 bases map to TRBD1. The junction had 5 bases not matched to a gene; V was cut back by 5 bases and J by 6 bases. Germline V CDR1 and CDR2: SGHTA, FQGNSA. There are 13 residues in the CDR3. CDR3 residues: CASSRDRAGEQYF. The CDR3, as DNA: TGTGCCAGCAGCCGGGACAGGGCTGGCGAGCAGTACTTC. Drawing the rest from reference TRBV7-2 and TRBJ2-7, the complete variable domain is GAGVSQSPSNKVTEKGKDVELRCDPISGHTALYWYRQSLGQGLEFLIYFQGNSAPDKSGLPSDRFSAERTGGSVSTLTIQRTQQEDSAVYLCASSRDRAGEQYFGPGTRLTVT.